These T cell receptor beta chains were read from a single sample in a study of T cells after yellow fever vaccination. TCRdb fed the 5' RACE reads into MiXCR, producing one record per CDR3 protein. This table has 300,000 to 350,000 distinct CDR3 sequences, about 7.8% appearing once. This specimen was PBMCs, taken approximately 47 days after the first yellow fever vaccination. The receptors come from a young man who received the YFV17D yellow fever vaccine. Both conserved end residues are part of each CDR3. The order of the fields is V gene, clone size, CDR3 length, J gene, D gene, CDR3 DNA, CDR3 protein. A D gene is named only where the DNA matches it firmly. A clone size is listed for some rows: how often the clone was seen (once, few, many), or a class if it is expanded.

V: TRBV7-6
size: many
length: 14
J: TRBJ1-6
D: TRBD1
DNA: TGTGCCAGCAGCCTAGGGACAGCGAATTCACCCCTCCACTTT
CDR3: CASSLGTANSPLHF

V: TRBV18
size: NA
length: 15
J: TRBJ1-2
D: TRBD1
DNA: TGTGCCAGCTCACCAGTAGGGACAGCAAACTATGGCTACACCTTC
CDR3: CASSPVGTANYGYTF

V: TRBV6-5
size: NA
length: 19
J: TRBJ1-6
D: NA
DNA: TGTGCCAGCAGTTACTCGATCCCCCAGTCGGCCTCCTATAATTCACCCCTCCACTTT
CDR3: CASSYSIPQSASYNSPLHF

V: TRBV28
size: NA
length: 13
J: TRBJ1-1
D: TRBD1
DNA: TGTGCCAGCAGGGTTCAGGGGGCTGGGGGAGCTTTCTTT
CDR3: CASRVQGAGGAFF

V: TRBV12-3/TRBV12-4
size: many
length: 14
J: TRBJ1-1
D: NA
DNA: TGTGCCAGCAGTCACCGGGACATCAACACTGAAGCTTTCTTT
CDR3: CASSHRDINTEAFF

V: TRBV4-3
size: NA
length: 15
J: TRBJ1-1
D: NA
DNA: TGCGCCAGCAGCCAAGATCGGAATGGGGTCACTGAAGCTTTCTTT
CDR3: CASSQDRNGVTEAFF

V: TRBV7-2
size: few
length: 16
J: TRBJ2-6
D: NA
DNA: TGTGCCAGCAGCCGATCACGAGTCACTGGGGCCAACGTCCTGACTTTC
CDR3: CASSRSRVTGANVLTF

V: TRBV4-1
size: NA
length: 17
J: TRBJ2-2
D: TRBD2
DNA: TGCGCCAGCAGCCAAGGTCTGGGACTACTCTACACCGGGGAGCTGTTTTTT
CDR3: CASSQGLGLLYTGELFF

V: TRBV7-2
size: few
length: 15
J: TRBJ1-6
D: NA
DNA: TGTGCCAGCAGCTTCTCGAGCTCCTATAATTCACCCCTCCACTTT
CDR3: CASSFSSSYNSPLHF

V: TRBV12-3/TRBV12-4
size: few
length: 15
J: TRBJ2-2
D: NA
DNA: TGTGCCAGCACCATGCGGGGTCGGAACACCGGGGAGCTGTTTTTT
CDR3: CASTMRGRNTGELFF

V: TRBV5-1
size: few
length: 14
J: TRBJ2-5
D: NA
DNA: TGCGCCAGCAGCCATGATCAAGGGGAAGAGACCCAGTACTTC
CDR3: CASSHDQGEETQYF

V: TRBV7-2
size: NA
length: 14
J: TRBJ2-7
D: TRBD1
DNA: TGTGCCAGCAGCCAGAGACAGGGGAGCTACGAGCAGTACTTC
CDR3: CASSQRQGSYEQYF

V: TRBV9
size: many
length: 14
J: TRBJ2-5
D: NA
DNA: TGTGCCAGCAGCTCAGGACTGACGCAAGAGACCCAGTACTTC
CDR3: CASSSGLTQETQYF

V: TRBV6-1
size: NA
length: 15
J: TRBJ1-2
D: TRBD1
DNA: TGTGCCAGCAGCTCGAAGGACAGGGGTAAAGAAGGCTACACCTTC
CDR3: CASSSKDRGKEGYTF

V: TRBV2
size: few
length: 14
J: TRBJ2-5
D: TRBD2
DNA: TGTGCCAGCAGTGGGTGGGGGGGTAAAGAGACCCAGTACTTC
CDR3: CASSGWGGKETQYF

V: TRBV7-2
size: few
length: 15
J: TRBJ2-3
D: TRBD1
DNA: TGTGCCAGCACCAGAAACAGGGGCGGCATAGATACGCAGTATTTT
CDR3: CASTRNRGGIDTQYF

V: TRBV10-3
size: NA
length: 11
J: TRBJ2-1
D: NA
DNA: TGTGCCATCAGTGAGGGGGGAGGGCAGTTCTTC
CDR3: CAISEGGGQFF

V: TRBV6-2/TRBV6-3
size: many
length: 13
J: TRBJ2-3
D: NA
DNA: TGTGCCAGCAGTTACGATGGGAGGGATACGCAGTATTTT
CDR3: CASSYDGRDTQYF

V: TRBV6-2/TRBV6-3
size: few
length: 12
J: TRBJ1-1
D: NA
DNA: TGTGCCAGCAGAGAGGGGAGCACTGAAGCTTTCTTT
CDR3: CASREGSTEAFF

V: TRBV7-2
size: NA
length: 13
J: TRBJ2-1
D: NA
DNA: TGTGCCAGCCCTTTCAGCTCCTACAATGAGCAGTTCTTC
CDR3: CASPFSSYNEQFF

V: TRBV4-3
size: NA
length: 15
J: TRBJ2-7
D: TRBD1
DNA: TGCGCCAGCAGCCAACACAGACAGGGGCTGAACGAGCAGTACTTC
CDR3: CASSQHRQGLNEQYF

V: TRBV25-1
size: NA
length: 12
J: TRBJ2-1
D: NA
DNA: TGTGCCAGCAGTGAAGCCGACAGAGAGCAGTTCTTC
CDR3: CASSEADREQFF

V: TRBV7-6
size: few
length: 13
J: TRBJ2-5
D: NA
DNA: TGTGCCAGCAGCTACAGTGGGGCGGAGACCCAGTACTTC
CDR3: CASSYSGAETQYF

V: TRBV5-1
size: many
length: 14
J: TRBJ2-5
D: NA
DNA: TGCGCCAGCAGCCCCGCAGGGGTACAAGAGACCCAGTACTTC
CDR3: CASSPAGVQETQYF

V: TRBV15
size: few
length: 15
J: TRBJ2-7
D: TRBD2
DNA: TGTGCCACCAGCCCCGGGACTAGCACATCCTACGAGCAGTACTTC
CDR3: CATSPGTSTSYEQYF

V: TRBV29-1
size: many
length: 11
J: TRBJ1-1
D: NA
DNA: TGCAGCGCCGTAGAAAACACTGAAGCTTTCTTT
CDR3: CSAVENTEAFF

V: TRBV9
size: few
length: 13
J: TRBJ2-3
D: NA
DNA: TGTGCCAGCAGCGGGACCCTCTTGGGTACGCAGTATTTT
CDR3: CASSGTLLGTQYF

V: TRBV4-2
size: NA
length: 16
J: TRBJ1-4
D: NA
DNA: TGTGCCAGCAGCCAAGACAGGGGTCGGACTAATGAAAAACTGTTTTTT
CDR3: CASSQDRGRTNEKLFF

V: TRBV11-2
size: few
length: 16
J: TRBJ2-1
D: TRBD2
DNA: TGTGCCAGCAGTCGGACCAGGGCGGGGGGTCGGGAGGAGCAGTTCTTC
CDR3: CASSRTRAGGREEQFF

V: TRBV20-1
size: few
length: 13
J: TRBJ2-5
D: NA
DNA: TGCAGTGCTAGAGCGCCCAGTAGGGAGACCCAGTACTTC
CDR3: CSARAPSRETQYF

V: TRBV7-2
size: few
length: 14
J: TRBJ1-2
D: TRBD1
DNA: TGTGCCAGCAGCCGGACAGGGGGGGAGTATGGCTACACCTTC
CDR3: CASSRTGGEYGYTF

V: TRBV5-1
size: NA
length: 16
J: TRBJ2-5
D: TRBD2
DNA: TGCGCCAGCAGCCTTGGGACTAGCGGGCTCCAAGAGACCCAGTACTTC
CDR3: CASSLGTSGLQETQYF

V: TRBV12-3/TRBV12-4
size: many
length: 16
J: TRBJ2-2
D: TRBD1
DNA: TGTGCCAGCAGTTTAGTCCACAGGGGCGGCACCGGGGAGCTGTTTTTT
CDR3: CASSLVHRGGTGELFF

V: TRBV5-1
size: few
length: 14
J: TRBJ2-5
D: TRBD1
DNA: TGCGAGTTAGGACAGGGAACCTTCCAAGAGACCCAGTACTTC
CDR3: CELGQGTFQETQYF

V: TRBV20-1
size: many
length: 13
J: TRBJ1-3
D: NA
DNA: TGCAGTGCTAGAGAAGGTGTTGGAAACACCATATATTTT
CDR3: CSAREGVGNTIYF

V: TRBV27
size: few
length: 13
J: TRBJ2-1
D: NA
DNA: TGTGCCAGCGGTACACGGACAGCCAATGAGCAGTTCTTC
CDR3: CASGTRTANEQFF

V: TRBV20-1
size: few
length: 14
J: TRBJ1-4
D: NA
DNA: TGCAGTGCTAATGGGGGGGGAACTAATGAAAAACTGTTTTTT
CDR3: CSANGGGTNEKLFF

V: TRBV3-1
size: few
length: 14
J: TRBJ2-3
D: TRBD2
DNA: TGTGCCAGCAGCCAAGTTGCGGGGGGTGATACGCAGTATTTT
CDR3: CASSQVAGGDTQYF

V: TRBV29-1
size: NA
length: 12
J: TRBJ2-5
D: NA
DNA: TGCAGCGTTTATCGTTATCAAGAGACCCAGTACTTC
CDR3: CSVYRYQETQYF

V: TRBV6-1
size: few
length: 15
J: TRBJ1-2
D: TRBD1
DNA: TGTGCCAGCAGCCAAGGGGGCAGGGGGCGTTATGGCTACACCTTC
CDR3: CASSQGGRGRYGYTF

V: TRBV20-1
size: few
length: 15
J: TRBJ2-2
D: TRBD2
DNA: TGCAGTGCCCGGGGGGACTTCCTGAACACCGGGGAGCTGTTTTTT
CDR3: CSARGDFLNTGELFF

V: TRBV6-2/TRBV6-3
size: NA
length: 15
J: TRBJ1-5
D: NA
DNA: TGTGCCAGCACCCGTCACCAGGTTTTCGGTCAGCCCCAGCATTTT
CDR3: CASTRHQVFGQPQHF

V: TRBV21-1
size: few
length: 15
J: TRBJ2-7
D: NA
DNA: TGTGCCAGCAGCATCGACGAGGGTATAACCTACGAGCAGTACTTC
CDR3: CASSIDEGITYEQYF

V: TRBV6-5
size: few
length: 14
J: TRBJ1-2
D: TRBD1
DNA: TGTGCCAGCAGTTACTCGACAGGGGCATATGGCTACACCTTC
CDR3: CASSYSTGAYGYTF

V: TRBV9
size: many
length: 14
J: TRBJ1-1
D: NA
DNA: TGTGCCAGCAGCCCCACGGGGATGAACACTGAAGCTTTCTTT
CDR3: CASSPTGMNTEAFF

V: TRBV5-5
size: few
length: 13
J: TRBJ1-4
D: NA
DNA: TGTGCCAGCTCCGAGGGTATTAATGAAAAACTGTTTTTT
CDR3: CASSEGINEKLFF

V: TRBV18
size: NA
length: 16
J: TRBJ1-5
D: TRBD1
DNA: TGTGCCAGCTCACCTCCTGGGACAGGGGGGATTCAGCCCCAGCATTTT
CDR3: CASSPPGTGGIQPQHF

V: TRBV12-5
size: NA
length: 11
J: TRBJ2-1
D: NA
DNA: TGTGCTAGTGTCCCGGGGAATGAGCAGTTCTTC
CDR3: CASVPGNEQFF